The 16 T cell receptor beta chains listed next were all sequenced from one sample in a study of T cell responses to AZD1222 COVID-19 vaccine. Produced via immunoSEQ multiplex PCR; TCRdb's table is partial and in-frame only. Of about 100,000 clones listed, around nine tenths are singletons. The sequenced sample was peripheral blood, obtained on day 0 of AZD1222 vaccination. Every receptor here comes from an adult in good health.

This sequence joins TRBV4-1 and TRBJ1-6, with D perhaps TRBD1 (6 bases). The germline CDR1 and CDR2 sequences are MGHRA and YSYEKL. The CDR3 extends over 14 amino acids. V gave up 1 base and J gave up 9 bases, with 10 bases separating them. The CDR3 is CASSQGQVISPLHF. For the CDR3, the DNA is TGCGCCAGCAGCCAAGGACAGGTGATTTCACCCCTCCACTTT.

The CDR3 nucleotides read TGTGCCAGCAGCTCAGTGAAGGTGGCGGGCTATGGCTACACCTTC. Translated: CASSSVKVAGYGYTF. J is TRBJ1-2 and V is TRBV5-4; D not resolved. Germline CDR1 SGHNT, CDR2 YYREEE (reference sequence). V lost 3 bases to trimming and J lost 4 bases, with 16 bases between them. The CDR3 consists of 15 residues.

V is TRBV5-1 and J is TRBJ2-2; 8 nucleotides match TRBD2. V lost 4 bases to trimming and J lost 1 base; unmatched junction nucleotides: 6. The germline V gene encodes CDR1 SGHRS and CDR2 YFSETQ. This CDR3 is built from 16 residues. Here the CDR3 DNA reads TGCGCCAGCAGCCCCCGGGAGGGAGGGAACACCGGGGAGCTGTTTTTT. This translates into CASSPREGGNTGELFF. Using reference TRBV5-1 and TRBJ2-2 for the parts outside the CDR3, the full variable domain is KAGVTQTPRYLIKTRGQQVTLSCSPISGHRSVSWYQQTPGQGLQFLFEYFSETQRNKGNFPGRFSGRQFSNSRSEMNVSTLELGDSALYLCASSPREGGNTGELFFGEGSRLTVL.

CDR3 residues: CASSLGTDSETQYF. In DNA, the CDR3 is TGTGCCAGCAGCTTAGGAACGGACAGTGAGACCCAGTACTTC. The J gene is TRBJ2-5, the V gene TRBV7-9; maybe TRBD1 (6 bases). CDR3 length equals 14 residues. Deletions cut 1 base from V and 5 bases from J, with 11 bases between. The germline V gene encodes CDR1 SEHNR and CDR2 FQNEAQ (reference sequence). The full variable domain, its missing parts supplied by reference TRBV7-9 and TRBJ2-5, is DTGVSQNPRHKITKRGQNVTFRCDPISEHNRLYWYRQTLGQGPEFLTYFQNEAQLEKSRLLSDRFSAERPKGSFSTLEIQRTEQGDSAMYLCASSLGTDSETQYFGPGTRLLVL.

The V gene is TRBV6-2 or TRBV6-3, the J gene TRBJ2-3, with D possibly TRBD1 on 6 matching bases. V lost 6 bases and J 2 bases, leaving 21 bases between the germline ends. The length of the CDR3 is 17 residues. Germline CDR1 is MNHEY and CDR2 is SVGEGT. The CDR3 reads CASSSRSGASSTDTQYF. For the CDR3, the DNA is TGTGCCAGCAGCTCCCGTTCAGGGGCTTCGTCCACAGATACGCAGTATTTT.

The chain employs TRBV6-2 or TRBV6-3 and TRBJ1-1; D is unresolved. From germline, CDR1 is MNHEY and CDR2 SVGEGT. The CDR3 covers 15 residues. V was trimmed by 5 bases and J by 5 bases, leaving 18 bases between them. The DNA for the CDR3 is TGTGCCAGCAGTCGATCCCTCTTAGTCGGTACTGAAGCTTTCTTT. As protein: CASSRSLLVGTEAFF.

The chain's CDR3 is CAISGPQAEAFF. Here the CDR3 DNA reads TGTGCCATCAGTGGGCCCCAGGCTGAAGCTTTCTTT. This chain links TRBV10-3 with TRBJ1-1; D unclear. The V and J ends lost 4 bases and 6 bases respectively, with 9 bases between them. The CDR3 sequence is 12 residues long. CDR1 and CDR2 (germline): ENHRY, SYGVKD.

The chain joins TRBV18 to TRBJ2-7, with 11 bases lining up with TRBD1. The CDR3 has 14 residues. The trim removed 5 bases at V and 0 bases at J, leaving 0 bases unmatched. Germline assignment: CDR1 KGHSH and CDR2 LQKENI. In DNA form, the CDR3 reads TGTGCCAGCTCAGGGACAGGGGGCTCCTACGAGCAGTACTTC. This sequence encodes CASSGTGGSYEQYF.

This chain connects TRBV27 to TRBJ2-7; 9 bases are a match to TRBD1. This CDR3 is built from 14 residues. The ends lost 3 bases at V and 3 bases at J; junction bases unmatched: 3. In germline, CDR1 is MNHEY, CDR2 SMNVEV (reference sequence). This CDR3 is CASSFRDRVYEQYF. The DNA of the CDR3 is TGTGCCAGCAGTTTCCGGGACAGGGTCTACGAGCAGTACTTC.

A single count supports this clone. The chain couples TRBV29-1 to TRBJ2-1; D may be TRBD2 (6 bases). The V and J ends lost 8 bases and 2 bases respectively, with 16 bases between them. CDR1 and CDR2 (germline): SQVTM, ANQGSEA. The CDR3 runs to 14 residues. CDR3: CSTDLSGAYNEQFF. CDR3 nucleotide sequence: TGCAGCACCGATCTTAGCGGAGCCTACAATGAGCAGTTCTTC.

This clone was seen just once. The chain employs TRBV11-3 and TRBJ1-2, with D maybe TRBD1 (6 bases). V lost 5 bases and J 8 bases, leaving 18 bases between the germline ends. The CDR3 contains 14 residues. CDR1 is SGHNT, CDR2 YENEEA, per germline. CDR3 nucleotides: TGTGCCAGCAGCCAGCAGCAGGGGCCGAAGGGCTACACCTTC. Translating gives CASSQQQGPKGYTF.

This clone was seen a single time. The chain links TRBV15 to TRBJ2-7; TRBD1 might be the D (5 bases). V was cut by 3 bases and J by 0 bases, with 12 bases left in between. In germline, CDR1 is LNHNV, CDR2 YYDKDF (reference sequence). CDR3 size: 15 residues. Here the CDR3 reads CATSRETESSYEQYF. As DNA, the CDR3 is TGTGCCACCAGCAGGGAGACAGAGAGCTCCTACGAGCAGTACTTC.

The chain joins TRBV27 to TRBJ1-1; TRBD1 matches at 9 bases. Germline V gene sequence: CDR1 MNHEY, CDR2 SMNVEV (reference sequence). J was trimmed by 11 bases and V by 2 bases; bases with no gene match: 3. This CDR3 is 12 amino acids long. The CDR3 nucleotides read TGTGCCAGCAGTTTAAACAGGGGGCCGGCTTTCTTT. This translates into CASSLNRGPAFF.

The V call is TRBV3-1 (or the pseudogene TRBV3-2), the J call TRBJ1-3; tentatively, D is TRBD1 (5 bases). The germline gives CDR1 LGHDT, CDR2 YNNKEL (reference sequence). This CDR3 spans 16 amino acids. Trimming took off 0 bases at V and 0 bases at J, with 9 bases between the two ends. The CDR3 sequence: CASSQEWGISGNTIYF. CDR3 DNA: TGTGCCAGCAGCCAAGAGTGGGGGATCTCTGGAAACACCATATATTTT.

This rearrangement joins TRBV5-1 to TRBJ2-7; the D is unclear. The ends were cut back, 0 bases at V and 4 bases at J, with 14 bases in the middle. There are 15 residues in the CDR3. The germline CDR1 and CDR2 sequences are SGHRS and YFSETQ. The CDR3 coding sequence is TGCGCCAGCAGCTTGGATCTGGGATTAAGGTACGAGCAGTACTTC. This encodes CASSLDLGLRYEQYF.

This clone came up a few times. This chain connects TRBV7-2 to TRBJ1-1; D remains unclear. Trimming cost V 1 base and J 2 bases, with 8 bases left between them. CDR1 is SGHTA, CDR2 FQGNSA, per germline. The CDR3 consists of 14 residues. CDR3 loop: CASSLGSFNTEAFF. Written as DNA, the CDR3 is TGTGCCAGCAGCTTAGGATCTTTCAACACTGAAGCTTTCTTT.